The clone carrying this T cell receptor (beta chain) was counted once. The protocol was immunoSEQ multiplex PCR, while the TCRdb copy is restricted to in-frame clones and leaves out a portion. The sample consists of about 120,000 clones, around 89% of them appearing once. This sample was included in a study of blood T cell repertoires in COVID-19. CDR3 length: 17 residues. V was cut by 1 base and J by 0 bases, with 18 bases left in between. The V gene's germline CDR1 is SQVTM and CDR2 ANQGSEA. The sequence derives from a man aged 45-60 years with acute or convalescent COVID-19. Sequenced sample: peripheral blood. The chain recombines TRBV29-1 with TRBJ2-5, with TRBD1 as a possible D gene (6 bases). The CDR3 sequence is CSVEGRITGPYQETQYF. In nucleotides, the CDR3 is TGCAGCGTTGAAGGGAGGATCACAGGGCCCTACCAAGAGACCCAGTACTTC.